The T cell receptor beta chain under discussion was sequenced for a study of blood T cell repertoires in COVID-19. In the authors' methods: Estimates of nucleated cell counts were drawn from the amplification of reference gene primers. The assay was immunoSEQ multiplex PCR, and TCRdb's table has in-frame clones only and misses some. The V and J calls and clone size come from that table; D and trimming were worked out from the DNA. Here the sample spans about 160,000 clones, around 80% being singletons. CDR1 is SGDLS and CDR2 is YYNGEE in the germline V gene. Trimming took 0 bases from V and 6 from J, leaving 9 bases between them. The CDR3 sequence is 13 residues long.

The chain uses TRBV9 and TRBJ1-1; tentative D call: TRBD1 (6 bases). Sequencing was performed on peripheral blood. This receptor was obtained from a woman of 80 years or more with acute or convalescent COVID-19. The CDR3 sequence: CASSVETGSEAFF. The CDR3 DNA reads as TGTGCCAGCAGCGTAGAGACAGGCTCTGAAGCTTTCTTT.